This T cell receptor (beta chain) originates from a study of shared clonotypes between healthy human individuals. Study-wide points: Naive subsets generally had larger estimated richness than memory subsets. In a few donors, around 5% of naive CD4 clonotypes appeared in common.

Profiling relied on immunoSEQ multiplex PCR, and the TCRdb table lists in-frame clones only, not all of them. The sample comprises roughly 300,000 clones, over 75% of which are singletons, and roughly 15% rests with the top ten. Only a few counts were recorded for this clone. The antigen is not known. This CDR3 has 14 residues. V lost 6 bases, J lost 7 bases, and 15 bases lay in between. Germline CDR1 and CDR2: MNHEY and SMNVEV (reference sequence). Among the donors, all were Caucasian adults who lived in Nashville, Tennessee. The receptor was isolated from a man younger than 35 in good health. Sequences were obtained from memory CD8+ T cells sorted from blood. Subset reported: CD45RO+ cells pooled with CCR7-negative TemRA cells. V and J are TRBV27 and TRBJ1-4; TRBD1 might be the D (6 bases). The CDR3 DNA reads as TGTGCCAGCAGACAACAGGGATGGGGTGAAAAACTGTTTTTT. It translates to CASRQQGWGEKLFF.